One sample yielded the 28 T cell receptor beta chains listed below, sequenced in a study of blood T cell repertoires in COVID-19. Produced via immunoSEQ multiplex PCR; TCRdb's table is partial and in-frame only. The sample records more than 250,000 clones, around 88% being singletons. The sample was PBMCs or T cells enriched from blood (not recorded which). The receptors were sampled from a woman in her thirties or forties with acute COVID-19.

The chain employs TRBV19 and TRBJ1-5, with D possibly being TRBD1 (6 bases). The CDR3 has 16 residues. Germline loops: CDR1 LNHDA, CDR2 SQIVND (reference sequence). V was pared by 2 bases and J by 2 bases, with 13 bases between. CDR3 loop: CASSIQGISGNQPQHF. Here the CDR3 DNA reads TGTGCCAGTAGTATACAGGGGATTAGCGGCAATCAGCCCCAGCATTTT.

The chain carries TRBV30 and TRBJ2-2; 7 bases fit TRBD1. Germline values: CDR1 GTSNPN, CDR2 SVGIG (reference sequence). The V segment lost 8 bases and the J segment 5 bases; nucleotides outside the gene matches: 11. The CDR3 extends over 14 amino acids. The CDR3 here is CATITGVNTGELFF. CDR3 DNA: TGTGCCACTATCACAGGGGTAAATACCGGGGAGCTGTTTTTT.

V gene TRBV19 combines with J gene TRBJ2-5; TRBD2 might be the D (5 bases). Germline lookup yields CDR1 LNHDA and CDR2 SQIVND (reference sequence). With 1 base removed from V and 5 bases from J, the gap between germline ends came to 8 bases. This CDR3 is 13 amino acids long. The CDR3 reads CASSIARRETQYF. The CDR3 coding sequence is TGTGCCAGTAGTATAGCCAGGAGGGAGACCCAGTACTTC.

This clone was counted between two and nine times. The chain combines TRBV6-5 with TRBJ1-1; D is perhaps TRBD1 (5 bases). Germline V lookup: CDR1 MNHEY, CDR2 SVGAGI. V was pared by 6 bases and J by 0 bases, with 11 bases between. This CDR3 is 14 amino acids long. The DNA for the CDR3 is TGTGCCAGCAGACACGACAGCCTGAACACTGAAGCTTTCTTT. Amino acids: CASRHDSLNTEAFF.

V is TRBV24-1 and J is TRBJ1-1; 12 nucleotides line up with TRBD1. Losses at the gene ends were 9 bases for V and 4 bases for J; bases not matched to a gene: 5. The CDR3 has 14 amino acids. CDR1 and CDR2 (germline): KGHDR, SFDVKD. The CDR3 protein is CATRSGQGATEAFF. DNA for the CDR3: TGTGCCACCCGATCGGGACAGGGGGCCACTGAAGCTTTCTTT.

This chain joins TRBV7-9 and TRBJ2-3; no clear D gene. V lost 2 bases to trimming and J lost 1 base, with 7 bases between them. The CDR3 runs 14 residues. Looked up from germline, CDR1 is SEHNR and CDR2 is FQNEAQ (reference sequence). The CDR3 sequence is CASSLTDGTDTQYF. The CDR3, as DNA: TGTGCCAGCAGCTTAACAGATGGCACAGATACGCAGTATTTT.

This chain's CDR3 is CASSLTGFRTEAFF. CDR3 sequence (DNA): TGTGCCAGCAGTCTGACAGGGTTTCGCACTGAAGCTTTCTTT. The V gene is TRBV27, the J gene TRBJ1-1, with 7 bases that match TRBD1. Trimming removed 5 bases from V and 4 bases from J; junction bases left unmatched: 7. Germline V lookup: CDR1 MNHEY, CDR2 SMNVEV (reference sequence). CDR3 size: 14 residues.

The CDR3 nucleotides are TGTGCCAGCAGCTATACTAGCGGGAGCTACGAGCAGTACTTC. It translates to CASSYTSGSYEQYF. The chain has TRBV11-2 and TRBJ2-7; 11 nucleotides align to TRBD2. There are 14 residues in the CDR3. After removal of 4 bases from V and 3 bases from J, the junction contained 2 bases not matched to a gene. CDR1 is SGHAT, CDR2 FQNNGV, per germline.

This chain uses TRBV11-2 with TRBJ2-3; 11 bases line up with TRBD2. The V and J ends lost 0 bases and 1 base, in that order; junction bases with no gene match: 12. CDR1 and CDR2 (germline): SGHAT, FQNNGV. The CDR3 sequence is 20 residues long. This chain's CDR3 is CASSLEGPFTSGSGTDTQYF. The CDR3 DNA reads TGTGCCAGCAGCTTAGAGGGCCCCTTCACTAGCGGGAGCGGCACAGATACGCAGTATTTT.

V gene TRBV11-3 combines with J gene TRBJ1-2; D not certain. The CDR3 covers 12 residues. The germline gives CDR1 SGHNT, CDR2 YENEEA. V was shortened by 3 bases and J by 4 bases, with 6 bases between the two germline ends. The CDR3 nucleotides are TGTGCCAGCAGCTTCGGGTTCTATGGCTACACCTTC. It is translated as CASSFGFYGYTF.

This rearrangement joins TRBV4-2 to TRBJ2-5; 10 nucleotides align to TRBD1. After removal of 4 bases from V and 5 bases from J, the junction contained 13 bases not matched to a gene. Germline CDR1 and CDR2: LGHNA and YNFKEQ. The CDR3 contains 17 residues. The CDR3 loop reads CASSPTSSGQGLETQYF. For the CDR3, the DNA is TGTGCCAGCAGCCCTACCTCCTCGGGACAGGGGCTTGAGACCCAGTACTTC.

The chain joins TRBV24-1 to TRBJ1-3; D is undetermined. The CDR3 is 15 residues long. Per the germline V gene, CDR1 is KGHDR and CDR2 is SFDVKD. Trimming cost V 3 bases and J 1 base, with 9 bases left between them. The CDR3 region has the DNA TGTGCCACCAGTGATCGGACTGATTCTGGAAACACCATATATTTT. Protein: CATSDRTDSGNTIYF.

This CDR3 reads CASSPSQGARYSPLHF. The CDR3 DNA sequence: TGTGCCAGCTCACCTAGCCAGGGGGCGCGATATTCACCCCTCCACTTT. This chain uses TRBV18 with TRBJ1-6; TRBD1 aligns across 8 bases. J lost 8 bases, V lost 3 bases, and 9 bases had no gene match. The CDR3 is made up of 16 amino acids. The germline CDR1 and CDR2 sequences are KGHSH and LQKENI.

The chain employs TRBV12-5 and TRBJ2-1; weak D call: TRBD2 (5 bases). This CDR3 has 13 amino acids. Trimming shortened V by 2 bases and J by 9 bases, and 11 bases separated the two germline ends. Germline lookup yields CDR1 LGHNT and CDR2 FRNRAP. CDR3 coding DNA: TGTGCTAGTGGTTTGCGGGGTTGGGGTGAGCAGTTCTTC. Protein: CASGLRGWGEQFF.

This chain uses TRBV11-3 with TRBJ2-6, with 7 bases fitting TRBD1. This CDR3 has 16 amino acids. Trimming at V came to 1 base and at J to 5 bases, leaving 5 bases not matched to a gene. CDR1 and CDR2 from the germline V gene are SGHNT and YENEEA. CDR3 DNA: TGTGCCAGCAGCTTAGGGGGGACAGTCTGGGCCAACGTCCTGACTTTC. Residues: CASSLGGTVWANVLTF.

The chain uses TRBV28 and TRBJ2-1, with D possibly being TRBD2 (5 bases). Trimming pared 2 bases from V and 10 bases from J, leaving 15 bases between. CDR3 length: 14 residues. Germline V CDR1 and CDR2: MDHEN, SYDVKM. This CDR3 reads CASSLGGRGQEQFF. The CDR3 DNA follows: TGTGCCAGCAGTTTAGGAGGAAGAGGCCAAGAGCAGTTCTTC.

The rearrangement joins TRBV28 to TRBJ2-7; no definite D call. The V and J ends lost 4 bases and 5 bases respectively, with 18 bases between them. CDR1 is MDHEN, CDR2 SYDVKM, per germline. The CDR3 has 15 residues. The chain's CDR3 is CASSSPPGSRDEQYF. The CDR3, as DNA: TGTGCCAGCAGTTCCCCACCCGGGTCCCGGGACGAGCAGTACTTC.

A single count supports this clone. This chain links TRBV7-9 with TRBJ2-1; TRBD2 aligns across 10 bases. Germline-derived CDR1 and CDR2 are SEHNR and FQNEAQ (reference sequence). The CDR3 spans 15 residues. V was pared by 3 bases and J by 6 bases, with 5 bases of the junction left unmatched. CDR3 residues: CASSLGLAFFNEQFF. The CDR3 DNA is TGTGCCAGCAGCTTGGGACTAGCGTTCTTCAATGAGCAGTTCTTC. The full variable domain, with the rest looked up from reference TRBV7-9 and TRBJ2-1, is DTGVSQNPRHKITKRGQNVTFRCDPISEHNRLYWYRQTLGQGPEFLTYFQNEAQLEKSRLLSDRFSAERPKGSFSTLEIQRTEQGDSAMYLCASSLGLAFFNEQFFGPGTRLTVL.

J is TRBJ2-7 and V is TRBV18, with 10 bases fitting TRBD1. The CDR3 runs to 15 residues. CDR1 is KGHSH, CDR2 LQKENI, per germline. J gave up 6 bases and V 3 bases, and 8 bases lay outside the gene matches. CDR3 coding DNA: TGTGCCAGCTCACCCCGGGACAGGGGATGGAGCGAGCAGTACGTC. Protein: CASSPRDRGWSEQYV.

The CDR3 spells CASSQRDSFNEKLFF. As DNA, the CDR3 is TGTGCCAGCAGCCAAAGGGACTCTTTTAATGAAAAACTGTTTTTT. The rearrangement links TRBV3-1 (or the pseudogene TRBV3-2) to TRBJ1-4; D might be TRBD1 (5 bases). V lost 2 bases to trimming and J lost 4 bases, with 11 bases between them. Germline CDR1 is LGHDT and CDR2 is YNNKEL (reference sequence). This CDR3 is built from 15 residues.

V usage is TRBV7-9 and J usage is TRBJ1-3; 8 positions match TRBD1. The V segment lost 5 bases and the J segment 0 bases; nucleotides outside the gene matches: 9. There are 17 residues in the CDR3. The germline V gene has CDR1 SEHNR and CDR2 FQNEAQ (reference sequence). The CDR3 region has the DNA TGTGCCAGCAGCCGACCCCCCGGGACAGGCTCTGGAAACACCATATATTTT. Translated: CASSRPPGTGSGNTIYF.

This chain uses TRBV2 with TRBJ1-5, with D unresolved. V lost 4 bases and J lost 5, with 12 bases in between. CDR1 SNHLY and CDR2 FYNNEI come from the germline V gene. This CDR3 is built from 14 residues. CDR3 residues: CASSGSGGDQPQHF. CDR3 nucleotides: TGTGCCAGCAGTGGTTCGGGAGGCGATCAGCCCCAGCATTTT.

The genes are TRBV19 and TRBJ1-1; D is perhaps TRBD1 (6 bases). V was trimmed by 8 bases and J by 4 bases, leaving 20 bases between them. The germline gives CDR1 LNHDA, CDR2 SQIVND (reference sequence). CDR3 length: 15 amino acids. CDR3 amino acids: CASGTHRAESTEAFF. DNA for the CDR3: TGTGCCAGTGGGACCCACAGGGCGGAGAGCACTGAAGCTTTCTTT.

V is TRBV18 and J is TRBJ1-1, with 9 bases identical to TRBD1. This CDR3 region has 15 residues. In germline, CDR1 is KGHSH, CDR2 LQKENI. V dropped 3 bases and J dropped 3; count of bases not matched to a gene: 5. Written as DNA, the CDR3 is TGTGCCAGCTCACCGGCCGGGACAGGGCACACTGAAGCTTTCTTT. Amino acids: CASSPAGTGHTEAFF.

This chain joins TRBV19 and TRBJ2-2; 8 bases match TRBD1. The CDR3 totals 18 residues. J was trimmed by 0 bases and V by 8 bases; bases with no gene match: 14. Germline assignment: CDR1 LNHDA and CDR2 SQIVND (reference sequence). CDR3 coding DNA: TGTGCCAGTGAGGACAGGGCGTTGGGATTGCCGAACACCGGGGAGCTGTTTTTT. Encoded protein: CASEDRALGLPNTGELFF.

J is TRBJ2-5 and V is TRBV20-1; tentatively, D is TRBD2 (5 bases). CDR1 is DFQATT and CDR2 is SNEGSKA in the germline V gene (reference sequence). V lost 0 bases, J lost 11 bases, and 10 bases lay in between. This CDR3 is 11 amino acids long. CDR3 protein: CSARDKTGQYF. In DNA form, the CDR3 reads TGCAGTGCTAGAGATAAAACGGGGCAGTACTTC.

The chain recombines TRBV3-1 (or the pseudogene TRBV3-2) with TRBJ1-3; D is unclear. This CDR3 region has 14 residues. The ends were cut back, 7 bases at V and 0 bases at J, with 10 bases in the middle. The germline CDR1 and CDR2 sequences are LGHDT and YNNKEL (reference sequence). The CDR3 coding sequence is TGTGCCAGCACCTGGGCCATCTCTGGAAACACCATATATTTT. The encoded protein is CASTWAISGNTIYF.

The gene calls are TRBV7-9 and TRBJ1-1; D is uncertain. This CDR3 spans 16 amino acids. Germline CDR1 is SEHNR and CDR2 is FQNEAQ (reference sequence). Between the trimmed V and J ends, which lost 5 bases and 2 bases, there was a span of 18 bases. The CDR3 spells CASSLLGRAPNTEAFF. The CDR3 coding sequence is TGTGCCAGCAGCCTCCTCGGGAGGGCCCCCAACACTGAAGCTTTCTTT. Full variable domain (missing parts from reference TRBV7-9 and TRBJ1-1): DTGVSQNPRHKITKRGQNVTFRCDPISEHNRLYWYRQTLGQGPEFLTYFQNEAQLEKSRLLSDRFSAERPKGSFSTLEIQRTEQGDSAMYLCASSLLGRAPNTEAFFGQGTRLTVV.